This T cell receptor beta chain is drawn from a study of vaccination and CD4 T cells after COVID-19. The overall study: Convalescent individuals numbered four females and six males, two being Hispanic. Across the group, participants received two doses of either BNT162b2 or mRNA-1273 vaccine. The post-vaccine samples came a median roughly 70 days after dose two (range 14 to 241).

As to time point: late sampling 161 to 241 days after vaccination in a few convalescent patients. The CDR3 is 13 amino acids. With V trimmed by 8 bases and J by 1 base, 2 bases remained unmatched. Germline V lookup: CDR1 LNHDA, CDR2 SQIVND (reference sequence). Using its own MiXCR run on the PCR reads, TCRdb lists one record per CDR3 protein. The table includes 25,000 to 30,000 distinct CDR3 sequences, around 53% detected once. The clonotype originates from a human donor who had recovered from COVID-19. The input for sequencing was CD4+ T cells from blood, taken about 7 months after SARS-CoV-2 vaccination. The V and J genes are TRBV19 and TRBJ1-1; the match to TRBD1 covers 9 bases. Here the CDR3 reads CASEGQGNTEAFF. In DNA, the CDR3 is TGTGCCAGTGAGGGACAGGGGAACACTGAAGCTTTCTTT.